This T cell receptor beta chain came from a study of T cell responses to AZD1222 COVID-19 vaccine. Study results and caveats: With dominance at 160-218 and 743-854, vaccine-associated CD4 TCRs spanned spike.

Germline V gives CDR1 KGHSH, CDR2 LQKENI. The ends were cut back, 0 bases at V and 0 bases at J, with 9 bases in the middle. CDR3 length: 17 amino acids. A note on this clone: Its antigen is unidentified.

The method was immunoSEQ multiplex PCR; TCRdb's version includes in-frame clones alone and lacks a portion of them. The sample holds 150,000 to 200,000 clones, 90% seen once. This clonotype originated in an adult in good health. The sequencing used peripheral blood, collected on day 0 of AZD1222 vaccination. This chain links TRBV18 with TRBJ1-6, with D possibly matching TRBD1 (6 bases). CDR3 bases: TGTGCCAGCTCACCACCGAACAGGGCCTCCTATAATTCACCCCTCCACTTT. Its translation: CASSPPNRASYNSPLHF.